A selection of T cell receptor beta chains follows, all from one sample in a study of cytomegalovirus exposure and HLA in healthy donors. Clones were sequenced by immunoSEQ multiplex PCR, and TCRdb holds only the in-frame ones, with some missing. The sample shows 110,000 to 150,000 clones, 65% to 85% of them seen only once. Sequenced material: PBMCs. These receptors came from a man aged 25-40 years in good health and CMV-seronegative. CDR3s include the opening cysteine and the closing phenylalanine or tryptophan. The D gene is left open where the match is weak. Rows give clone size only sometimes, using once, few, many, or a class for an expanded clone.

TRBD2	TRBJ2-3	TRBV29-1	few	CSVLGTSADTQYF	TGCAGCGTCCTCGGGACTAGCGCAGATACGCAGTATTTT
.	TRBJ2-3	TRBV10-3	.	CAIQGGRETDTQYF	TGTGCCATCCAGGGTGGCAGGGAAACAGATACGCAGTATTTT
.	TRBJ2-1	TRBV5-4	few	CASSLGLVTESYNEQFF	TGTGCCAGCAGCTTGGGGTTAGTGACAGAATCGTACAATGAGCAGTTCTTC
TRBD2	TRBJ2-1	TRBV7-8	few	CASSLSSGGDFSSYNEQFF	TGTGCCAGCAGCTTATCTAGCGGGGGGGACTTTAGCTCCTACAATGAGCAGTTCTTC
TRBD1	TRBJ2-3	TRBV6-1	once	CASTQSTGGGDTQYF	TGTGCCAGCACTCAGTCGACAGGGGGTGGAGATACGCAGTATTTT
.	TRBJ1-5	TRBV30	.	CAWSVRGSSPRPQHF	TGTGCCTGGAGTGTCCGGGGGAGTTCGCCCAGGCCCCAGCATTTT
.	TRBJ1-1	TRBV28	.	CASSLRETEAFF	TGTGCCAGCAGCCTAAGGGAGACTGAAGCTTTCTTT
.	TRBJ1-1	TRBV5-5	.	CASSGGPEPMNTEAFF	TGTGCCAGCAGCGGCGGTCCAGAACCTATGAACACTGAAGCTTTCTTT
TRBD2	TRBJ2-3	TRBV4-2	few	CASSQDGVAGGPGASTDTQYF	TGTGCCAGCAGCCAAGATGGGGTAGCGGGGGGGCCGGGGGCCAGCACAGATACGCAGTATTTT
TRBD1	TRBJ2-7	TRBV7-2	.	CASSLVTTGGSYEQYF	TGTGCCAGCAGCTTAGTCACGACAGGGGGCTCCTACGAGCAGTACTTC
.	TRBJ2-3	TRBV28	.	CASSLWTAGFSTDTQYF	TGTGCCAGCAGTTTGTGGACAGCGGGGTTTAGCACAGATACGCAGTATTTT
TRBD1	TRBJ1-2	TRBV10-1	.	CASSRTGGAGYTF	TGCGCCAGCAGTCGGACAGGGGGCGCCGGCTACACCTTC
TRBD2	TRBJ2-2	TRBV18	few	CASSPTLAENTGELFF	TGTGCCAGCTCACCAACCCTAGCGGAGAACACCGGGGAGCTGTTTTTT
TRBD2	TRBJ2-5	TRBV2	.	CASSPWSGGRETQYF	TGTGCCAGCAGTCCTTGGAGCGGGGGGAGGGAGACCCAGTACTTC
.	TRBJ1-2	TRBV5-4	.	CASSLGGLYGYTF	TGTGCCAGCAGCTTGGGGGGCCTCTATGGCTACACCTTC
TRBD2	TRBJ2-1	TRBV7-8	.	CASSLPVAGVEQFF	TGTGCCAGCAGCTTACCGGTAGCGGGGGTGGAGCAGTTCTTC
.	TRBJ2-1	TRBV12-5	.	CASGLAAGTEQFF	TGTGCTAGTGGTTTGGCCGCAGGAACGGAGCAGTTCTTC
TRBD2	TRBJ2-7	TRBV7-3	once	CASSFGGAEREQYF	TGTGCCAGCAGCTTCGGGGGGGCCGAACGCGAGCAGTACTTC
TRBD1	TRBJ2-3	TRBV5-1	.	CASSLYRDRGVDTQYF	TGCGCCAGCAGCTTATACCGGGACAGGGGGGTGGATACGCAGTATTTT
TRBD2	TRBJ2-3	TRBV6-1	.	CASRTSGATDTQYF	TGTGCCAGCAGGACTAGCGGGGCAACAGATACGCAGTATTTT
.	TRBJ1-3	TRBV5-4	few	CASSGADSGNTIYF	TGTGCCAGCAGCGGCGCGGACTCTGGAAACACCATATATTTT
.	TRBJ2-7	TRBV18	few	CASSPPEPLSYEQYF	TGTGCCAGCTCACCACCCGAACCACTATCCTACGAGCAGTACTTC
TRBD2	TRBJ2-1	TRBV28	once	CASSYSGAREFF	TGTGCCAGCAGTTATAGCGGGGCCCGCGAGTTCTTC
.	TRBJ2-7	TRBV5-1	.	CASRDPGRGGQYF	TGCGCCAGCAGGGACCCGGGAAGGGGAGGGCAGTACTTC
TRBD2	TRBJ2-7	TRBV6-5	.	CASSLLAGGPDEQYF	TGTGCCAGCAGTTTACTAGCGGGGGGGCCCGACGAGCAGTACTTC
TRBD1	TRBJ1-5	TRBV6-5	once	CASSPGGGGQPQHF	TGTGCCAGCAGCCCAGGGGGCGGTGGTCAGCCCCAGCATTTT
TRBD1	TRBJ2-7	TRBV2	.	CASSEALTGGSYEQYF	TGTGCCAGCAGTGAAGCGCTCACAGGGGGATCATACGAGCAGTACTTC
TRBD2	TRBJ2-1	TRBV25-1	.	CASSTTSAVYNEQFF	TGTGCCAGCAGTACAACTAGCGCGGTTTACAATGAGCAGTTCTTC
TRBD1	TRBJ2-7	TRBV30	.	CAWSLVGIGQGAYEQYF	TGTGCCTGGAGTCTTGTAGGAATCGGACAGGGGGCCTACGAGCAGTACTTC
.	TRBJ1-5	TRBV15	.	CATSRDLGNQPQHF	TGTGCCACCAGCAGAGATCTCGGCAATCAGCCCCAGCATTTT
TRBD1	TRBJ1-5	TRBV6-1	few	CASRGTGNQPQHF	TGTGCCAGCAGGGGGACAGGCAATCAGCCCCAGCATTTT
TRBD2	TRBJ2-7	TRBV27	.	CASSLIAGVPGEQYF	TGTGCCAGCAGTTTAATAGCGGGAGTACCCGGCGAGCAGTACTTC
.	TRBJ1-2	TRBV6-6	.	CASRGGLGYTF	TGTGCCAGCAGGGGGGGACTAGGCTACACCTTC
.	TRBJ2-1	TRBV29-1	.	CSVDQGGSEQFF	TGCAGCGTTGACCAAGGGGGAAGTGAGCAGTTCTTC
.	TRBJ1-4	TRBV2	.	CASSEVYRLNKEELFF	TGTGCCAGCAGTGAAGTGTACAGGTTGAATAAGGAAGAACTGTTTTTT
TRBD1	TRBJ1-5	TRBV2	few	CASKPGQGRNQPQHF	TGTGCCAGCAAGCCGGGACAGGGTCGCAATCAGCCCCAGCATTTT
TRBD1	TRBJ1-2	TRBV28	.	CASSPGQGYGYTF	TGTGCCAGCAGTCCCGGACAGGGGTATGGCTACACCTTC
TRBD2	TRBJ2-4	TRBV6-6	.	CASTKRREFVDIQYF	TGTGCCAGCACTAAGCGGCGGGAGTTTGTTGACATTCAGTACTTC
.	TRBJ2-7	TRBV30	.	CAWGQSYEQYF	TGTGCCTGGGGACAGTCCTACGAGCAGTACTTC
TRBD2	TRBJ2-7	TRBV6-1	.	CATATDGGSGNEQYF	TGTGCCACCGCGACAGACGGCGGGAGTGGGAACGAGCAGTACTTC
TRBD2	TRBJ2-1	TRBV15	few	CATSRDQREYGGEQFF	TGTGCCACCAGCAGAGATCAGCGGGAGTACGGCGGTGAGCAGTTCTTC
TRBD1	TRBJ2-1	TRBV6-5	once	CASEGAGQGYNEQFF	TGTGCCAGCGAGGGGGCAGGACAGGGATACAATGAGCAGTTCTTC
.	TRBJ1-2	TRBV20-1	.	CSARWTDGYTF	TGCAGTGCTAGGTGGACAGACGGCTACACCTTC
.	TRBJ1-2	TRBV5-1	.	CASSNGDGYTF	TGCGCCAGCAGTAACGGGGATGGCTACACCTTC
TRBD2	TRBJ2-7	TRBV6-1	.	CASSMPGLAGVAGYF	TGTGCCAGCAGTATGCCGGGACTAGCGGGAGTGGCTGGGTACTTC
.	TRBJ1-6	TRBV15	once	CATSRDRGSYNSPLHF	TGTGCCACCAGCAGAGATCGAGGGTCTTATAATTCACCCCTCCACTTT
.	TRBJ1-2	TRBV25-1	.	CASSVSQGKGYTF	TGTGCCAGCAGTGTGTCGCAGGGGAAAGGCTACACCTTC
TRBD2	TRBJ2-3	TRBV6-5	.	CASSLAGGPDTQYF	TGTGCCAGCAGCCTAGCGGGAGGCCCAGATACGCAGTATTTT